One and the same sample provided the 23 T cell receptor beta chains below, sequenced in a study of beta chain features in type 1 diabetes. Whole-study results and caveats: TCRB CDR3s from Type 1 diabetes patients were moderately but significantly shorter in all four CD4+ subsets.

TCRB transcripts that were expressed got sequenced, as all of the isolated RNA had been reverse transcribed. The method was immunoSEQ multiplex PCR; TCRdb's version includes in-frame clones alone and lacks a portion of them. Among about 260,000 clones listed, about a fifth were seen once. Antigen specificity for these receptors is unknown. Sequenced input: naive CD4+ T cells from blood. These receptors were collected from a middle-aged woman with type 1 diabetes.

This clone was seen only a few times. This sample includes further DNA sequences coding for the same CDR3. The genes are TRBV5-1 and TRBJ1-1, with D possibly TRBD1 on 5 matching bases. Germline V gives CDR1 SGHRS, CDR2 YFSETQ. The V end lost 2 bases, the J end lost 1 base, and 9 bases lay between the germline ends. The CDR3 is 14 residues long. The CDR3 DNA follows: TGCGCCAGCAGCTTACAGGCTACGAACACTGAAGCTTTCTTT. It is translated as CASSLQATNTEAFF. Together with reference TRBV5-1 and TRBJ1-1, the CDR3 gives the full variable domain: KAGVTQTPRYLIKTRGQQVTLSCSPISGHRSVSWYQQTPGQGLQFLFEYFSETQRNKGNFPGRFSGRQFSNSRSEMNVSTLELGDSALYLCASSLQATNTEAFFGQGTRLTVV.

The chain couples TRBV4-3 to TRBJ1-6; D remains ambiguous. CDR1 is LGHNA, CDR2 YSLEER, per germline. Trimming pared 5 bases from V and 7 bases from J, leaving 12 bases between. The CDR3 runs to 14 residues. CDR3 DNA: TGCGCCAGCAGCGACGACACGCGCAATTCACCCCTCCACTTT. It yields the protein CASSDDTRNSPLHF.

The chain links TRBV28 to TRBJ2-1; 10 nucleotides line up with TRBD1. CDR3 length: 16 residues. In germline, CDR1 is MDHEN, CDR2 SYDVKM. The V gene end was trimmed by 5 bases and the J gene end by 5 bases; junction bases not matched to a gene: 9. The CDR3 sequence: CASSPPGQGFHNEQFF. For the CDR3, the DNA is TGTGCCAGCAGTCCCCCGGGACAGGGGTTTCACAATGAGCAGTTCTTC.

V usage is TRBV29-1 and J usage is TRBJ1-1, with D uncertain. V dropped 2 bases and J dropped 5 bases, with 12 bases sitting between them. CDR1 is SQVTM, CDR2 ANQGSEA, per germline. The CDR3 length is 13 residues. CDR3 amino acids: CSVERPGRTEAFF. CDR3 nucleotides: TGCAGCGTTGAAAGACCGGGGAGGACTGAAGCTTTCTTT.

A few counts support this clone. The V call is TRBV28, the J call TRBJ1-5; TRBD1 matches 8 bases. This CDR3 contains 14 residues. V lost 5 bases to trimming and J lost 7 bases; unmatched junction nucleotides: 7. From germline, CDR1 is MDHEN and CDR2 SYDVKM. The CDR3 reads CASSTRGLRQPQHF. The CDR3 DNA reads as TGTGCCAGCAGTACCAGGGGGCTCAGGCAGCCCCAGCATTTT. The full variable domain, completed using reference TRBV28 and TRBJ1-5, is DVKVTQSSRYLVKRTGEKVFLECVQDMDHENMFWYRQDPGLGLRLIYFSYDVKMKEKGDIPEGYSVSREKKERFSLILESASTNQTSMYLCASSTRGLRQPQHFGDGTRLSIL.

This clone was detected a few times. This rearrangement joins TRBV29-1 to TRBJ1-2, with 9 nucleotides matching TRBD1. The CDR3 spans 13 residues. V lost 2 bases, J lost 6 bases, and 4 bases stayed unmatched. The germline gives CDR1 SQVTM, CDR2 ANQGSEA. Written as DNA, the CDR3 is TGCAGCGTTGAAACCGGGACAGGGAATGGCTACACCTTC. It yields the protein CSVETGTGNGYTF.

The rearrangement links TRBV19 to TRBJ2-4, with D unresolved. Germline V gene sequence: CDR1 LNHDA, CDR2 SQIVND (reference sequence). This CDR3 has 12 residues. V was cut by 2 bases and J by 5 bases, with 4 bases left in between. The CDR3 is CASSITENIQYF. CDR3 nucleotide sequence: TGTGCCAGTAGTATAACGGAAAACATTCAGTACTTC.

This clone has more than one count but fewer than ten. Other DNA sequences in this sample translate to the same CDR3. J is TRBJ2-7 and V is TRBV13; D possibly corresponds to TRBD1 (6 bases). CDR3 length: 13 amino acids. Trimming took off 5 bases at V and 3 bases at J, with 11 bases between the two ends. Germline values: CDR1 PRHDT, CDR2 FYEKMQ (reference sequence). The chain's CDR3 is CASSLDRSYEQYF. Written as DNA, the CDR3 is TGTGCCAGCAGCCTTGACAGGAGCTACGAGCAGTACTTC.

The chain combines TRBV6-4 with TRBJ2-1, with a weak D call TRBD2 (6 bases). The CDR3 contains 14 residues. Looked up from germline, CDR1 is MRHNA and CDR2 is SNTAGT. Trimming pared 4 bases from V and 2 bases from J, leaving 9 bases between. CDR3 sequence reads: CASSATSTYNEQFF. The CDR3 nucleotides are TGTGCCAGCAGTGCGACTAGTACCTACAATGAGCAGTTCTTC.

This chain uses TRBV10-3 with TRBJ2-3; the match to TRBD2 covers 10 bases. V was pared by 3 bases and J by 6 bases, with 6 bases of the junction left unmatched. Germline V gene sequence: CDR1 ENHRY, CDR2 SYGVKD. The CDR3 runs to 15 residues. CDR3 amino acids: CAISDLAGDGDTQYF. The CDR3 nucleotides read TGTGCCATCAGTGATCTAGCGGGAGATGGCGATACGCAGTATTTT.

The rearrangement joins TRBV7-2 to TRBJ1-2, with 8 bases fitting TRBD1. V was clipped by 5 bases and J by 4 bases; unmatched bases: 3. The CDR3 spans 13 residues. Looked up from germline, CDR1 is SGHTA and CDR2 is FQGNSA. The CDR3 reads CASSVDRVYGYTF. The CDR3 DNA reads as TGTGCCAGCAGCGTGGACAGGGTCTATGGCTACACCTTC.

The V gene is TRBV5-4, the J gene TRBJ1-1, with 7 bases aligning to TRBD1. Losses at the gene ends were 6 bases for V and 1 base for J; bases not matched to a gene: 6. Germline CDR1 and CDR2: SGHNT and YYREEE (reference sequence). The CDR3 is made up of 14 amino acids. The CDR3 region is CASTRDSKNTEAFF. The CDR3 bases are TGTGCCAGCACCCGGGACAGTAAGAACACTGAAGCTTTCTTT.

J is TRBJ2-7 and V is TRBV29-1; TRBD2 aligns across 10 bases. Unmatched junction bases numbered 7, after V lost 6 bases and J lost 2 bases. The V gene's germline CDR1 is SQVTM and CDR2 ANQGSEA. The CDR3 has 14 amino acids. As DNA, the CDR3 is TGCAGCGTGTCCCTAGCGGGAGTAACCTACGAGCAGTACTTC. Translating gives CSVSLAGVTYEQYF.

This clone has just one count. The chain recombines TRBV28 with TRBJ1-1; a weak D match, TRBD1 (5 bases). V was pared by 8 bases and J by 0 bases, with 13 bases between. The CDR3 is 14 residues long. Germline CDR1 is MDHEN and CDR2 is SYDVKM. Here the CDR3 reads CASSPWGVNTEAFF. CDR3 nucleotide sequence: TGTGCCAGCTCTCCTTGGGGGGTGAACACTGAAGCTTTCTTT.

The V gene is TRBV9, the J gene TRBJ1-6; D ambiguous. Per the germline V gene, CDR1 is SGDLS and CDR2 is YYNGEE. The CDR3 extends over 16 amino acids. V lost 4 bases and J 7 bases, leaving 18 bases between the germline ends. The CDR3, as DNA: TGTGCCAGCAGCCCAAACCCACAGATTGCCAATTCACCCCTCCACTTT. This codes for CASSPNPQIANSPLHF.

This clone was recorded only once. The J gene is TRBJ1-2, the V gene TRBV27, with TRBD1 matching over 11 bases. Germline V CDR1 and CDR2: MNHEY, SMNVEV (reference sequence). The CDR3 covers 15 residues. J lost 7 bases, V lost 8 bases, and 12 bases had no gene match. CDR3 sequence (DNA): TGTGCCAGCGGACGGACAGGGGGCGTCGTAGGTGGCTACACCTTC. Translating gives CASGRTGGVVGGYTF.

This clone was detected a few times. This chain uses TRBV4-1 with TRBJ1-1, with D tentatively TRBD1 (6 bases). Germline CDR1 and CDR2: MGHRA and YSYEKL. The V end lost 4 bases, the J end lost 2 bases, and 11 bases lay between the germline ends. The CDR3 contains 14 residues. CDR3 protein: CASSPYRDNTEAFF. Written as DNA, the CDR3 is TGCGCCAGCAGCCCGTACAGGGATAACACTGAAGCTTTCTTT.

This sequence joins TRBV7-6 and TRBJ1-2; 10 nucleotides align to TRBD1. The length of the CDR3 is 14 residues. J was trimmed by 6 bases and V by 1 base; bases with no gene match: 2. CDR1 SGHVS and CDR2 FNYEAQ come from the germline V gene. The CDR3 protein is CASSLGQGANGYTF. Here the CDR3 DNA reads TGTGCCAGCAGCTTAGGACAGGGGGCGAATGGCTACACCTTC.

This clone was counted only a few times. The CDR3: CASGLGGGETGELFF. CDR3 in DNA: TGTGCTAGTGGTTTGGGGGGAGGGGAAACCGGGGAGCTGTTTTTT. This chain connects TRBV12-5 to TRBJ2-2; TRBD2 agrees at 7 bases. Germline V lookup: CDR1 LGHNT, CDR2 FRNRAP. The V and J ends lost 1 base and 5 bases, in that order; junction bases with no gene match: 4. CDR3 size: 15 residues.

CDR3 protein: CASSLGPSRGQFF. CDR3 in DNA: TGTGCCAGCAGCTTGGGACCCTCGCGGGGGCAGTTCTTC. This chain joins TRBV11-3 and TRBJ2-1, with a weak D call TRBD2 (6 bases). V was trimmed by 3 bases and J by 12 bases, leaving 15 bases between them. Germline CDR1 reads SGHNT; CDR2 reads YENEEA. CDR3 length: 13 amino acids.

The sample holds a few counts of this clone. The V gene is TRBV7-2, the J gene TRBJ2-7; TRBD1 agrees at 10 bases. Per germline, CDR1 SGHTA and CDR2 FQGNSA. The CDR3 covers 14 residues. J gave up 5 bases and V 5 bases, and 6 bases lay outside the gene matches. DNA for the CDR3: TGTGCCAGCAGCCCTCGACAGGGGGCCCACGAGCAGTACTTC. Translating gives CASSPRQGAHEQYF. Using reference TRBV7-2 and TRBJ2-7 for the parts outside the CDR3, the full variable domain is GAGVSQSPSNKVTEKGKDVELRCDPISGHTALYWYRQSLGQGLEFLIYFQGNSAPDKSGLPSDRFSAERTGGSVSTLTIQRTQQEDSAVYLCASSPRQGAHEQYFGPGTRLTVT.

The gene calls are TRBV5-1 and TRBJ1-1; D is perhaps TRBD1 (6 bases). Trimming shortened V by 4 bases and J by 2 bases, and 18 bases separated the two germline ends. There are 16 residues in the CDR3. Germline V CDR1 and CDR2: SGHRS, YFSETQ. Here the CDR3 reads CASSKGSAGVNTEAFF. Written as DNA, the CDR3 is TGCGCCAGCAGCAAGGGATCAGCAGGGGTAAACACTGAAGCTTTCTTT.

This sequence joins TRBV25-1 and TRBJ2-4; maybe TRBD1 (6 bases). The germline gives CDR1 MGHDK, CDR2 SYGVNS. The CDR3 runs 17 residues. Trimming removed 3 bases at V and 0 bases at J, with 15 bases between. The CDR3 coding sequence is TGTGCCAGCAGTGAGGGGGCGGTTGGCTTAGCCAAAAACATTCAGTACTTC. Its protein product is CASSEGAVGLAKNIQYF.